This entry concerns a single T cell receptor beta chain. No antigen is known for it. Other DNA sequences from this sample encode an identical CDR3 as well. The record originates from a study of shared clonotypes between healthy human individuals. Study-wide results and limits: Relative to clonotypes present in all four donors, those not shared had lower generation probabilities.

Original data processing: Junction-only immunoSEQ data arrived without quality scores, meaning filtering differed. Here immunoSEQ multiplex PCR was the method, and the copy in TCRdb shows in-frame clones only, minus some. V and J calls and clone size are those listed in that table; D and trimming were worked out from the DNA. The sample holds just over 2,000,000 clones, approximately 95% seen once. This CDR3 spans 14 amino acids. CDR1 is ENHRY, CDR2 SYGVKD, per germline. The V segment lost 10 bases and the J segment 0 bases; nucleotides outside the gene matches: 4. Those who donated were healthy HIV-negative adults, with no recent acute infections or vaccinations reported. Into CD45RA+ naive and CD45RA-negative memory subsets, the CD4+ cells were split.

The V and J genes are TRBV10-3 and TRBJ1-4, with 8 bases that match TRBD1. Sequencing was carried out using naive CD4+ T cells sorted from blood. Subset indicated: CD45RA+ positively selected. The clonotype originates from a man in his late teens or twenties in good health. Here the CDR3 reads CATGQGATNEKLFF. The CDR3 DNA follows: TGTGCCACCGGACAGGGAGCAACTAATGAAAAACTGTTTTTT.